The source of this T cell receptor beta chain is a study of CD8 T cells in Susac syndrome (dated by TCRdb to about 2019). Broadly, across the study: Repertoire sequencing was used to test whether CD8+ T cell activation and differentiation in Susac syndrome was antigen driven. CD8+ T cell repertoire clonality was compared between eleven to twelve healthy donors, some 14 Susac syndrome patients and about 15 multiple sclerosis patients. Paper-wide results and their limitations: The number of individuals in the TCR sequencing and HLA analysis was acknowledged as relatively small.

Turning to this clonotype: Its recognized antigen is unknown. Base qualities are missing; no much larger clone stands one base away.

The germline ends are 12 bases apart after V is trimmed by 3 bases and J by 6 bases. CDR1 and CDR2 were assigned from the germline V gene as SGDLS and YYNGEE. The CDR3 starts with the cysteine, ends with the phenylalanine, and has 14 residues. The only DNA kept is the CDR3, 42 bases in frame from the first base. RNA was extracted using the RNeasy kit, and roughly 0.5 to 1 ug of the RNA was reverse transcribed with random hexamers. The immunoSEQ multiplex PCR assay, which covers 54 Vbeta and 13 Jbeta segments, was used to amplify TCR beta CDR3 regions. Bias from PCR amplification was corrected by using a synthetic template baseline for primer optimization and for computational correction. Processing in the source paper ran as follows. Reads were assigned to V, D and J genes according to IMGT and analyzed in immunoSEQ Analyzer, with only productive sequences retained. Clonality was calculated as one minus the Shannon entropy normalized by log2 of the number of productive unique sequences. For each patient and control, public and private clones were evaluated among the 100 most prevalent clones. Clones were defined as Susac-specific if absent from the healthy and MS cohorts, from approximately 1,100 published viral clones and from other ImmuneACCESS disease sequences. TCRdb's own reprocessing of the public reads used fastp at Q25 and MiXCR and kept productive beta chains. Records with the same CDR3 protein are collapsed into one entry carrying the most frequent genes and DNA. TCRdb assigned the V and J calls; the authors' analysis was not used. The sample table holds 70,000 to 100,000 distinct CDR3 sequences, of which over 80% were seen once. The top ten constitute 0.32% of the sample.

Peripheral blood CD8+ and CD4+ T cells from healthy donors, Susac syndrome patients and multiple sclerosis patients were profiled using high-throughput TCR beta sequencing. Healthy donors were included as age- and sex-matched controls. Bulk CD8+ and CD4+ T cells were purified magnetically by negative isolation, whereas CD8+ TEMRA cells were enriched by FACS. Blood was collected in EDTA tubes and processed within 24 hours, with PBMCs isolated through density gradient centrifugation. PBMCs intended for TCR sequencing were cryopreserved in liquid nitrogen and thawed later in a water bath at 37 degrees C. Purity of sorted or isolated CD4+, CD8+ and CD8+ TEMRA cells was at least 90%.

This receptor was identified in a human donor in good health. Source material: CD8+ T cells from PBMCs. The V and J segments used are TRBV9 and TRBJ2-2; the D gene cannot be resolved reliably. The CDR3 protein: CASSGSRVAGELFF. The nucleotides read TGTGCCAGCAGCGGGTCAAGGGTTGCCGGGGAGCTGTTTTTT.